The source of this T cell receptor (beta chain) is a study of T-cell memory formation after mild COVID-19. MiXCR, run by TCRdb on the 5' RACE reads, gives a single entry per CDR3 protein. The data show 350,000 or so distinct CDR3 sequences, with 10% to 15% seen just once and roughly a fifth held by the top ten. Trimming removed 6 bases from V and 7 bases from J; junction bases left unmatched: 8. CDR3 length equals 14 residues. In germline, CDR1 is LNHDA, CDR2 SQIVND (reference sequence). The chain couples TRBV19 to TRBJ2-7; TRBD1 agrees at 11 bases. Specimen: PBMCs or a T cell subset sorted from them (not recorded which). The sequence was collected from a man aged 18 to 35 who had mild COVID-19 (a few samples of this study predate the infection). Cell type and time point are not known. The CDR3 sequence is CASSPGTGGWEQYF. The CDR3 coding sequence is TGTGCCAGTAGCCCCGGGACAGGGGGATGGGAGCAGTACTTC.